The TCR beta chain described here comes from a study of beta chain features in type 1 diabetes. Study-level results: A moderate, significant TCRB CDR3 shortening appeared in type 1 diabetes across four CD4+ subsets.

This clone was seen a handful of times. Its antigen is not identified. The sample carries other DNA sequences with the same CDR3. The trim removed 4 bases at V and 4 bases at J, leaving 1 base unmatched. Germline assignment: CDR1 SGHDN and CDR2 FVKESK. The CDR3 is 12 amino acids. Every isolated RNA sample was fully reverse transcribed, so sequencing captured expressed TCRB transcripts. Millions of reads, on average, came from each naive, central memory and regulatory T cell sample. Clones were sequenced by immunoSEQ multiplex PCR, and TCRdb holds only the in-frame ones, with some missing. The sample holds about 620,000 clones, around a sixth seen once.

Sequenced: naive CD4+ T cells from blood. The chain uses TRBV14 and TRBJ2-7; the match to TRBD1 covers 7 bases. This sequence was found in a young man in good health. CDR3 DNA: TGTGCCAGCAGCCGACAGGGTTACGAGCAGTACTTC. It codes for CASSRQGYEQYF.